The 23 T cell receptor beta chains given below trace back to one sample, sequenced in a study of blood T cells in healthy people across ages. Primed by a sample-barcoded 5' primer and a J-beta primer mix, a second PCR proceeded for about 6 to 12 cycles. Each CDR3 protein is one row after TCRdb ran MiXCR on the 5' RACE reads. The repertoire holds 550,000 to 600,000 distinct CDR3 sequences, with 47% as singletons. The sample comprised blood. These receptors were collected from a man older than 75 in good health.

J is TRBJ1-1 and V is TRBV4-2, with D perhaps TRBD1 (6 bases). This CDR3 has 17 amino acids. With 0 bases removed from V and 1 base from J, the gap between germline ends came to 15 bases. From germline, CDR1 is LGHNA and CDR2 YNFKEQ. The CDR3 DNA is TGTGCCAGCAGCCAAGATAATCGGGGGCCGGGGAACACTGAAGCTTTCTTT. This sequence encodes CASSQDNRGPGNTEAFF.

V is TRBV20-1 and J is TRBJ2-7; the D gene is possibly TRBD1 (6 bases). The end of the DNA fits TRBJ2-4 better, so the J call may be wrong. The CDR3 spans 14 residues. Germline CDR1 is DFQATT and CDR2 is SNEGSKA (reference sequence). Here the CDR3 DNA reads TGCAGTGCTAGCGAGGACAGTAGAAAAAACATTCAGTACTTC. Protein sequence: CSASEDSRKNIQYF.

The V gene is TRBV4-3, the J gene TRBJ2-7, with 8 positions matching TRBD1. This CDR3 is 16 amino acids long. V dropped 0 bases and J dropped 6; count of bases not matched to a gene: 10. The germline CDR1 and CDR2 sequences are LGHNA and YSLEER. CDR3 protein: CASSQDWGGTGTEQYF. The CDR3 DNA is TGCGCCAGCAGCCAAGACTGGGGCGGGACAGGTACCGAGCAGTACTTC.

The V and J genes are TRBV10-3 and TRBJ2-5; D is uncertain. Trimming took 3 bases from V and 2 from J, leaving 7 bases between them. Germline lookup yields CDR1 ENHRY and CDR2 SYGVKD. The CDR3 is 13 amino acids. CDR3 nucleotide sequence: TGTGCCATCAGTGAACGTGAGCAAGAGACCCAGTACTTC. Translating gives CAISEREQETQYF.

This chain joins TRBV25-1 and TRBJ1-2; D perhaps matches TRBD1 (6 bases). The CDR3 has 15 residues. V lost 1 base to trimming and J lost 5 bases, with 14 bases between them. Per germline, CDR1 MGHDK and CDR2 SYGVNS. The CDR3 is CASSESTGAPYGYTF. Here the CDR3 DNA reads TGTGCCAGCAGTGAATCGACAGGCGCCCCGTATGGCTACACCTTC.

Concerning this clonotype: The junction departs from the called germline gene at one end, perhaps through a read error. The CDR3 coding sequence is TGTGCTAGCAGCTTATCTTCCAGCAACACCGGGGAGCTGTTTTTT. It translates to CASSLSSSNTGELFF. The chain links TRBV7-7 to TRBJ2-2, with no clear D. The CDR3 consists of 15 residues. CDR1 and CDR2 (germline): SSHAT, FNYEAQ (reference sequence). Based on the CDR3 plus reference TRBV7-7 and TRBJ2-2, the full variable domain is GAGVSQSPRYKVTKRGQDVTLRCDPISSHATLYWYQQALGQGPEFLTYFNYEAQPDKSGLPSDRFSAERPEGSISTLTIQRTEQRDSAMYRCASSLSSSNTGELFFGEGSRLTVL.

The table lists this clonotype with a few counts. The chain uses TRBV11-2 and TRBJ2-3; 9 bases align to TRBD2. The CDR3 spans 14 residues. Germline assignment: CDR1 SGHAT and CDR2 FQNNGV. Trimming cost V 5 bases and J 6 bases; bases outside gene matches: 6. The CDR3 is CASSRRGGDDTQYF. CDR3 DNA: TGTGCCAGCAGCCGTCGCGGGGGGGACGATACGCAGTATTTT.

This chain connects TRBV6-6 to TRBJ2-2; 14 bases align to TRBD2. J was trimmed by 7 bases and V by 5 bases; bases with no gene match: 6. CDR1 is MNHNY, CDR2 SVGAGI, per germline (reference sequence). The CDR3 length is 16 residues. Here the CDR3 reads CASSPGTSGSFGELFF. The DNA of the CDR3 is TGTGCCAGCAGTCCCGGGACTAGCGGGAGTTTCGGGGAGCTGTTTTTT.

This clonotype was seen a handful of times. The rearrangement links TRBV20-1 to TRBJ2-5, with 10 bases fitting TRBD1. The J call may be wrong; the DNA end is better matched by TRBJ2-7. Germline lookup yields CDR1 DFQATT and CDR2 SNEGSKA (reference sequence). The CDR3 consists of 14 residues. The CDR3 DNA is TGCAGTGCTAGACTCGGGACAGGGGACGGCGAGCAGTACTTC. This codes for CSARLGTGDGEQYF.

The chain has TRBV7-2 and TRBJ1-2; 11 bases align to TRBD1. CDR3 size: 15 residues. Germline CDR1 is SGHTA and CDR2 is FQGNSA. Losses at the gene ends were 5 bases for V and 4 bases for J; bases not matched to a gene: 6. CDR3 DNA: TGTGCCAGCAGCCCCGGACAGGGGGCCGTCTATGGCTACACCTTC. Translated: CASSPGQGAVYGYTF.

This clonotype was observed a few times. The V call is TRBV6-5, the J call TRBJ2-1; 11 bases align to TRBD2. There are 15 residues in the CDR3. Germline V gene sequence: CDR1 MNHEY, CDR2 SVGAGI. With V trimmed by 4 bases and J by 6 bases, 5 bases remained unmatched. Here the CDR3 DNA reads TGTGCCAGCAGTTCTCCTAGCGGGAGGAGCAATGAGCAGTTCTTC. Protein sequence: CASSSPSGRSNEQFF.

In this sample, this clonotype turned up a few times. V and J are TRBV29-1 and TRBJ2-7, with unresolved D. CDR1 SQVTM and CDR2 ANQGSEA come from the germline V gene. CDR3 length: 12 amino acids. V lost 3 bases and J 2 bases, leaving 8 bases between the germline ends. CDR3 amino acids: CSVEGSTYEQYF. The DNA for the CDR3 is TGCAGCGTTGAGGGCAGCACCTACGAGCAGTACTTC.

The chain combines TRBV7-3 with TRBJ1-2, with D maybe TRBD1 (6 bases). Germline V gives CDR1 SGHTA, CDR2 FQGTGA. V lost 11 bases and J lost 0, with 19 bases in between. This CDR3 spans 15 amino acids. CDR3 in DNA: TGTGCCGGCATCGCAGACAGGACAGCTAACTATGGCTACACCTTC. Translated, it gives CAGIADRTANYGYTF. Based on the CDR3 plus reference TRBV7-3 and TRBJ1-2, the full variable domain is GAGVSQTPSNKVTEKGKYVELRCDPISGHTALYWYRQSLGQGPEFLIYFQGTGAADDSGLPNDRFFAVRPEGSVSTLKIQRTERGDSAVYLCAGIADRTANYGYTFGSGTRLTVV.

Only a few counts were recorded for this clonotype. V is TRBV4-3 and J is TRBJ2-1, with D maybe TRBD1 (6 bases). Trimming shortened V by 0 bases and J by 9 bases, and 9 bases separated the two germline ends. Germline assignment: CDR1 LGHNA and CDR2 YSLEER. CDR3 length equals 13 residues. CDR3: CASSQDRGLEQFF. The CDR3 nucleotides read TGCGCCAGCAGCCAAGACAGGGGCCTTGAGCAGTTCTTC.

The gene calls are TRBV20-1 and TRBJ2-5; 13 nucleotides match TRBD2. CDR1 is DFQATT and CDR2 is SNEGSKA in the germline V gene (reference sequence). The CDR3 is 13 amino acids. V was pared by 7 bases and J by 4 bases, with 3 bases of the junction left unmatched. CDR3 sequence reads: CSGLAGGRETQYF. Written as DNA, the CDR3 is TGCAGTGGACTAGCGGGAGGCCGAGAGACCCAGTACTTC.

The chain joins TRBV6-5 to TRBJ1-1; D is unclear. Trimming removed 5 bases from V and 7 bases from J, with 20 bases in between. This CDR3 is 15 amino acids long. The germline V gene encodes CDR1 MNHEY and CDR2 SVGAGI. CDR3 bases: TGTGCCAGCAGTCTATATCCCCCCGCGACGGTTGAAGCTTTCTTT. Its translation is CASSLYPPATVEAFF.

The rearrangement uses TRBV29-1 and TRBJ1-5; 7 bases line up with TRBD1. The V gene's germline CDR1 is SQVTM and CDR2 ANQGSEA. V trimming: 3 bases; J trimming: 6 bases; junction bases outside the gene matches: 5. The CDR3 is 13 residues long. Written as DNA, the CDR3 is TGCAGCGTTGAGGGAGGGGGCACTCAGCCCCAGCATTTT. Residues: CSVEGGGTQPQHF.

This clonotype was observed a handful of times. V and J are TRBV12-3 or TRBV12-4 and TRBJ2-1, with D perhaps TRBD2 (6 bases). The V and J ends lost 7 bases and 4 bases respectively, with 11 bases between them. CDR3 length equals 13 residues. CDR3 nucleotide sequence: TGTGCCAGCACCGCCGGGACTTACAATGAGCAGTTCTTC. This encodes CASTAGTYNEQFF.

V gene TRBV20-1 combines with J gene TRBJ2-1; 8 nucleotides line up with TRBD2. The V segment lost 5 bases and the J segment 0 bases; nucleotides outside the gene matches: 6. Germline-derived CDR1 and CDR2 are DFQATT and SNEGSKA (reference sequence). This CDR3 spans 15 amino acids. The CDR3 DNA is TGCAGTGCTCGGACTAGCCCTAGCTCCTACAATGAGCAGTTCTTC. Amino acids: CSARTSPSSYNEQFF.

The rearrangement joins TRBV29-1 to TRBJ1-5, with D unclear. Germline values: CDR1 SQVTM, CDR2 ANQGSEA. V was cut by 4 bases and J by 6 bases, with 13 bases left in between. The CDR3 runs to 13 residues. CDR3 in amino acids: CSVVVAMGQPQHF. The CDR3 DNA sequence: TGCAGCGTTGTGGTTGCTATGGGTCAGCCCCAGCATTTT. The entire variable domain, with the rest obtained from reference TRBV29-1 and TRBJ1-5, is as follows: SAVISQKPSRDICQRGTSLTIQCQVDSQVTMMFWYRQQPGQSLTLIATANQGSEATYESGFVIDKFPISRPNLTFSTLTVSNMSPEDSSIYLCSVVVAMGQPQHFGDGTRLSIL.

The rearrangement links TRBV12-3 or TRBV12-4 to TRBJ1-1, with D hard to call. The CDR3 has 13 amino acids. Trimming pared 5 bases from V and 5 bases from J, leaving 12 bases between. CDR3 nucleotide sequence: TGTGCCAGCAGTCCAGGACCGGGAACTGAAGCTTTCTTT. It specifies CASSPGPGTEAFF.

The J gene is TRBJ2-1, the V gene TRBV7-8, with 12 bases lining up with TRBD2. The germline V gene encodes CDR1 SGHVS and CDR2 FQNEAQ. The junction had 7 bases not matched to a gene; V was cut back by 5 bases and J by 5 bases. This CDR3 spans 16 amino acids. The CDR3 DNA is TGTGCCAGCAGCCCCTTCGGACTAGCGGGAAACAATGAGCAGTTCTTC. It codes for CASSPFGLAGNNEQFF.

The V gene is TRBV2, the J gene TRBJ2-5; D gene uncertain. The CDR3 is made up of 13 amino acids. With 4 bases removed from V and 2 bases from J, the gap between germline ends came to 8 bases. Germline loops: CDR1 SNHLY, CDR2 FYNNEI. The DNA for the CDR3 is TGTGCCAGCAGTGTACGGAGACAAGAGACCCAGTACTTC. Residues: CASSVRRQETQYF.